The T cell receptor beta chain under discussion was sequenced for a study of cytomegalovirus exposure and HLA in healthy donors. Regarding the study as a whole: With DRB1 most and HLA-C fewest, TCR association rates differed between HLA loci in a later analysis. Analysis performed later showed TCR beta chains linked to HLA being more clonally expanded than equally common others. Most of the TCR beta V segments (in an earlier analysis) were productive either about 87% or about 30% of the time.

Notes on this clone: Its antigen is as yet unknown.

J lost 8 bases, V lost 1 base, and 2 bases had no gene match. The CDR3 is 13 amino acids. Per germline, CDR1 LGHNA and CDR2 YNFKEQ. Use of 60 Vbeta and 13 Jbeta primers characterized the PCR. Methods used by the authors: The count from a later analysis was tens of millions of unique TCR beta chains, 9 million to 12 million of them shared. Only in-frame clones appear in the TCRdb table, and some are missing; sequencing was by immunoSEQ multiplex PCR. The V and J calls and the clone size are those of that table, but D and trimming were determined from the DNA. The repertoire holds about 230,000 clones, around 88% seen once, with roughly 0.99% in the top ten.

The TCR comes from a woman aged 18-29 years in good health and CMV-seronegative. This rearrangement joins TRBV4-2 to TRBJ2-4, with 7 bases identical to TRBD2. Material for sequencing was PBMCs. This CDR3 is CASSQGEGDIQYF. The CDR3 DNA reads as TGTGCCAGCAGCCAAGGGGAGGGAGACATTCAGTACTTC.